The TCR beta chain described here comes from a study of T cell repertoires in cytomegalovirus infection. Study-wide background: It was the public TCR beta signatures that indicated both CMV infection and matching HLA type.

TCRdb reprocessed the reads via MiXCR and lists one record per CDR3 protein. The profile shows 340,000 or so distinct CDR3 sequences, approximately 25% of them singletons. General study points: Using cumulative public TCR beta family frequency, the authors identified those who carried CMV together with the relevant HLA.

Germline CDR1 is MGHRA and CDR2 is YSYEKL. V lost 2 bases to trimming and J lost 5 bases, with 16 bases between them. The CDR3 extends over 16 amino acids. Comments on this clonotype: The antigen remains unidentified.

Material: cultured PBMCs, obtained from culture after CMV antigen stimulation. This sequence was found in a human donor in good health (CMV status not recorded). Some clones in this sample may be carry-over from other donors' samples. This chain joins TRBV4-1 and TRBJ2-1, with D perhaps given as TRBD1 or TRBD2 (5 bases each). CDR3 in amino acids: CASSQTKWGPNNEQFF. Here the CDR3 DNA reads TGCGCCAGCAGCCAAACCAAATGGGGACCGAACAATGAGCAGTTCTTC.